This record covers a single T cell receptor beta chain. These data come from a study of blood T cell repertoires in COVID-19. Study-level background: Sample material is recorded as cDNA or gDNA derived from T cells, B-cell-depleted T cells, or PBMCs.

Measured with immunoSEQ multiplex PCR; TCRdb has only the in-frame clones, and not every one. There are roughly 260,000 clones in the sample; around 93% occur only once, and approximately 1.3% lies in the top ten. Those who participated ranged in age from 18 to 89 years and resided in about two dozen US areas. Specimen: PBMCs or T cells enriched from blood (not recorded which). This receptor was identified in a human donor in a cohort exposed to, infected with or recovered from COVID-19 (not recorded which). The donor label of this sample is uncertain.

Here the CDR3 DNA reads TGTGCCAGCAGCTTAACAGGGGAGGGCGGGGAGCTGTTTTTT. Translated: CASSLTGEGGELFF. V is TRBV7-3 and J is TRBJ2-2; 7 nucleotides match TRBD2. V was clipped by 0 bases and J by 7 bases; unmatched bases: 2. The CDR3 spans 14 residues. The germline V gene has CDR1 SGHTA and CDR2 FQGTGA.